The T cell receptor (beta chain) under discussion was sequenced for a study of blood T cell repertoires in COVID-19. This clone was seen a single time. This CDR3 comprises 16 residues. V was clipped by 2 bases and J by 6 bases; unmatched bases: 6. CDR1 and CDR2 from the germline V gene are GTSNPN and SVGIG (reference sequence). TCRdb keeps only in-frame clones here, not all; method: immunoSEQ multiplex PCR. The profile shows around 64,000 clones, approximately 70% of them singletons. This chain links TRBV30 with TRBJ2-1, with 14 bases matching TRBD2. Source material: PBMCs or T cells enriched from blood (not recorded which). This clonotype was obtained from an older woman who had been exposed to COVID-19. The CDR3 region has the DNA TGTGCCTGGAGTACACTGACTAGCGGGAGGGTCAATGAGCAGTTCTTC. This sequence encodes CAWSTLTSGRVNEQFF.